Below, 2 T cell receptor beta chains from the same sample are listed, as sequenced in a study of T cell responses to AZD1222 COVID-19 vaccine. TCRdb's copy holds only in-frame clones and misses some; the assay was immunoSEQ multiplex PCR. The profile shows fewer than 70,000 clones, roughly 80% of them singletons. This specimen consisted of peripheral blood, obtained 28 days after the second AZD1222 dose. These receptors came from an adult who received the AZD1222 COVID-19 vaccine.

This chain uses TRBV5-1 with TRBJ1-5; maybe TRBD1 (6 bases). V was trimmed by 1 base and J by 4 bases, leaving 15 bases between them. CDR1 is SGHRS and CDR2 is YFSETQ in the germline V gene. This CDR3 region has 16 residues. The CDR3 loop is CASSLLGGDMNQPQHF. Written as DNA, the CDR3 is TGCGCCAGCAGCTTGCTAGGGGGAGATATGAATCAGCCCCAGCATTTT.

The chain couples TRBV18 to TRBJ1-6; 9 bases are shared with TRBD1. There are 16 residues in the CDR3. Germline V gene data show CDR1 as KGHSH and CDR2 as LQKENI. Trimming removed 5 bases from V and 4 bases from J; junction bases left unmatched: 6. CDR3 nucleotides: TGTGCCAGCTCAATCGGGACAGGGACTTATAATTCACCCCTCCACTTT. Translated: CASSIGTGTYNSPLHF. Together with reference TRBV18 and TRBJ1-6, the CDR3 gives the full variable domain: NAGVMQNPRHLVRRRGQEARLRCSPMKGHSHVYWYRQLPEEGLKFMVYLQKENIIDESGMPKERFSAEFPKEGPSILRIQQVVRGDSAAYFCASSIGTGTYNSPLHFGNGTRLTVT.